The clone carrying this T cell receptor (beta chain) appeared a few times. The data belong to a study of blood T cell repertoires in COVID-19. Study in general: COVID-19 samples from acute and convalescent phases originated in the United States, Italy and Spain. In each case, the material was cDNA or gDNA derived from T cells, B-cell-depleted T cells, or PBMCs.

Original data processing: Researchers report that nucleated cell counts were estimated from reference gene primer amplification. The table came from immunoSEQ multiplex PCR; TCRdb's copy has only in-frame clones and leaves some out. V and J calls and clone size are given by that table; D and trimming were obtained from the DNA. The table includes about 130,000 clones, approximately 84% detected once. Germline loops: CDR1 LNHDA, CDR2 SQIVND (reference sequence). This CDR3 spans 17 amino acids. Trimming stripped 10 bases from V and 2 bases from J, with 24 bases between. Sample: peripheral blood. This clonotype was sampled from a woman between 45 and 65 years old who had recovered from COVID-19. The gene calls are TRBV19 and TRBJ1-5; tentatively, D is TRBD1 (5 bases). The CDR3 DNA reads TGTGCCACCGGGCGGGGCCGCCACTCATTTGGCAATCAGCCCCAGCATTTT. It translates to CATGRGRHSFGNQPQHF.